This T cell receptor (beta chain) was retrieved from a study of identical twins. There are 14 residues in the CDR3. V trimming: 5 bases; J trimming: 6 bases; junction bases outside the gene matches: 5. Germline CDR1 reads SGHTA; CDR2 reads FQGNSA. TCRdb itself ran the 5' RACE reads through MiXCR, one entry per CDR3 protein. This sample has 1.5 million or so distinct CDR3 sequences, with under 35% found just once. This clonotype was seen repeatedly, ten times or more. V and J are TRBV7-2 and TRBJ1-4; 8 bases fit TRBD1. What was sequenced was cord blood. The TCR was taken from a newborn girl in good health. CDR3 sequence: CASSPDRGYEKLFF. The CDR3 coding sequence is TGTGCCAGCAGCCCCGACAGGGGCTATGAAAAACTGTTTTTT.